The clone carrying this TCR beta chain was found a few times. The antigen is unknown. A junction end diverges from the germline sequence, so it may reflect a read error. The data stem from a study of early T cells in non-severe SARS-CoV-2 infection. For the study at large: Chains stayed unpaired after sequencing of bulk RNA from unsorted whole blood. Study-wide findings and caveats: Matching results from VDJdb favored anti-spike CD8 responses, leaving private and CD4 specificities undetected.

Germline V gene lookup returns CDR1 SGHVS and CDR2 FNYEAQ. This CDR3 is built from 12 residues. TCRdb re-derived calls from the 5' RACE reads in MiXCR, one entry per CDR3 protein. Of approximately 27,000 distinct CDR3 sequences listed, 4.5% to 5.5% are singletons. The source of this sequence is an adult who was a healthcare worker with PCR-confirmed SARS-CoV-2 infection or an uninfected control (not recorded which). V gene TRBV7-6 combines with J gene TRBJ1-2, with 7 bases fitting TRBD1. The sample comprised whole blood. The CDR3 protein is CTEGALGDGYTF. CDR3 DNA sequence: TGCACCGAGGGGGCGCTAGGAGATGGCTACACCTTC.